Following are 27 T cell receptor beta chains from one sample sequenced in a study of T cell repertoires in cytomegalovirus infection. Using its own MiXCR run on the reads, TCRdb lists one record per CDR3 protein. The sample holds 150,000 to 200,000 distinct CDR3 sequences; nearly 9.5% are singletons and the top ten take about 4.2%. Sequenced material: PBMCs. The receptors come from a human donor in good health (CMV status not recorded). Some clones in this sample may be carry-over from other donors' samples.

This clonotype was seen repeatedly, ten times or more. The genes are TRBV6-2 or TRBV6-3 and TRBJ2-7; D may correspond to TRBD1 or TRBD2 (5 bases each). The V end lost 1 base, the J end lost 2 bases, and 15 bases lay between the germline ends. The CDR3 runs 16 residues. CDR1 and CDR2 from the germline V gene are MNHEY and SVGEGT. CDR3 protein: CASSYYPGPRPYEQYF. The DNA of the CDR3 is TGTGCCAGCAGTTACTATCCGGGGCCACGGCCCTACGAGCAGTACTTC.

This clonotype was counted at least ten times. This chain joins TRBV6-2 or TRBV6-3 and TRBJ2-6, with 7 bases matching TRBD1. The CDR3 has 15 residues. The germline V gene has CDR1 MNHEY and CDR2 SVGEGT. Trimming removed 5 bases from V and 2 bases from J; junction bases left unmatched: 3. CDR3 loop: CASSEDRAGANVLTF. Here the CDR3 DNA reads TGTGCCAGCAGTGAAGACAGGGCTGGGGCCAACGTCCTGACTTTC.

The V and J genes are TRBV20-1 and TRBJ2-1; D is possibly TRBD2 (5 bases). CDR3 length: 10 amino acids. V dropped 4 bases and J dropped 8 bases, with 6 bases sitting between them. The germline CDR1 and CDR2 sequences are DFQATT and SNEGSKA (reference sequence). CDR3 sequence: CSATSYEQFF. The CDR3 coding sequence is TGCAGTGCTACTAGCTATGAGCAGTTCTTC.

This clonotype was picked up a small number of times. The chain employs TRBV6-5 and TRBJ1-2; D remains unclear. The germline V gene has CDR1 MNHEY and CDR2 SVGAGI. V lost 0 bases to trimming and J lost 8 bases, with 13 bases between them. The CDR3 length is 14 residues. The CDR3 region is CASSYSILEIGYTF. As DNA, the CDR3 is TGTGCCAGCAGTTACTCGATTCTGGAGATCGGCTACACCTTC.

This clonotype was found many times. This sequence joins TRBV6-2 or TRBV6-3 and TRBJ2-1, with TRBD2 matching over 13 bases. This CDR3 comprises 17 residues. The ends lost 0 bases at V and 7 bases at J; junction bases unmatched: 6. The germline CDR1 and CDR2 sequences are MNHEY and SVGEGT. The DNA of the CDR3 is TGTGCCAGCAGTTACTCGTCAGGACTAGCGGGGGTTAATGAGCAGTTCTTC. This encodes CASSYSSGLAGVNEQFF.

This clonotype was detected ten times or more. This chain joins TRBV12-3 or TRBV12-4 and TRBJ1-1, with TRBD1 identical over 12 bases. The CDR3 spans 20 residues. V dropped 4 bases and J dropped 5; count of bases not matched to a gene: 20. This CDR3 reads CASSSGQGATREHRRTEAFF. DNA for the CDR3: TGTGCCAGCAGTTCGGGACAGGGGGCGACCAGAGAACACAGACGGACTGAAGCTTTCTTT.

This clonotype was picked up many times. V gene TRBV10-3 combines with J gene TRBJ2-5, with a tentative D call TRBD2 (7 bases). The V end lost 3 bases, the J end lost 5 bases, and 13 bases lay between the germline ends. Germline V gene sequence: CDR1 ENHRY, CDR2 SYGVKD. There are 14 residues in the CDR3. CDR3 amino acids: CAISDVGGRETQYF. In DNA form, the CDR3 reads TGTGCCATCAGTGATGTCGGGGGGCGGGAGACCCAGTACTTC.

At least ten counts were recorded for this clonotype. The chain is built from TRBV12-3 or TRBV12-4 and TRBJ1-2; 8 bases map to TRBD1. This CDR3 has 14 amino acids. V lost 3 bases to trimming and J lost 8 bases; unmatched junction nucleotides: 8. CDR3 sequence reads: CASSLRDRRTGYTF. The CDR3 DNA follows: TGTGCCAGCAGTTTGCGGGACAGGAGGACCGGCTACACCTTC.

J is TRBJ2-2 and V is TRBV3-1, with 9 bases aligning to TRBD1. The germline V gene encodes CDR1 LGHDT and CDR2 YNNKEL (reference sequence). The J segment lost 5 bases and the V segment lost 1 base, leaving 5 bases of the junction unmatched. The CDR3 consists of 16 residues. CDR3: CASSQVTGGNTGELFF. The CDR3 nucleotides are TGTGCCAGCAGCCAAGTAACAGGGGGCAATACCGGGGAGCTGTTTTTT.

This clonotype occurred a few times. The J gene is TRBJ1-1, the V gene TRBV6-2 or TRBV6-3, with TRBD1 matching over 11 bases. The V segment lost 5 bases and the J segment 1 base; nucleotides outside the gene matches: 6. Looked up from germline, CDR1 is MNHEY and CDR2 is SVGEGT. The CDR3 covers 16 residues. In DNA form, the CDR3 reads TGTGCCAGCAGTCCGGACAGGGGGCTGGGGAACACTGAAGCTTTCTTT. Its translation is CASSPDRGLGNTEAFF.

The chain employs TRBV11-2 and TRBJ1-1; 7 nucleotides agree with TRBD1. CDR1 and CDR2 (germline): SGHAT, FQNNGV. This CDR3 is 14 amino acids long. Trimming removed 3 bases from V and 5 bases from J; junction bases left unmatched: 6. CDR3 sequence (DNA): TGTGCCAGCAGCTTCGACAGGGTCGGGACTGAAGCTTTCTTT. It is translated as CASSFDRVGTEAFF.

This clonotype was seen ten or more times. This chain joins TRBV7-3 and TRBJ2-7; TRBD2 matches at 7 bases. The CDR3 has 14 amino acids. With V trimmed by 5 bases and J by 6 bases, 10 bases remained unmatched. Germline lookup yields CDR1 SGHTA and CDR2 FQGTGA. As DNA, the CDR3 is TGTGCCAGCAGCGTGGGAGCGGGAATAGGCGAGCAGTACTTC. This translates into CASSVGAGIGEQYF.

In this sample, this clonotype turned up a few times. This chain uses TRBV28 with TRBJ2-2; TRBD1 matches 9 bases. The CDR3 runs to 15 residues. Germline CDR1 reads MDHEN; CDR2 reads SYDVKM. V dropped 1 base and J dropped 4; count of bases not matched to a gene: 1. The DNA of the CDR3 is TGTGCCAGCAGTTTATCGGACAGGGGCACCGGGGAGCTGTTTTTT. Its protein product is CASSLSDRGTGELFF.

This clonotype was detected ten times or more. This chain connects TRBV20-1 to TRBJ1-1; D is unresolved. The V and J ends lost 3 bases and 1 base respectively, with 15 bases between them. Germline V lookup: CDR1 DFQATT, CDR2 SNEGSKA (reference sequence). This CDR3 has 15 amino acids. CDR3 DNA sequence: TGCAGTGCTAGCGATTCCCTACAGTCGAACACTGAAGCTTTCTTT. Its translation: CSASDSLQSNTEAFF.

This chain links TRBV14 with TRBJ1-1; D remains ambiguous. V lost 0 bases and J 5 bases, leaving 7 bases between the germline ends. The CDR3 spans 13 residues. Germline loops: CDR1 SGHDN, CDR2 FVKESK. CDR3 sequence: CASSQDLRTEAFF. CDR3 DNA sequence: TGTGCCAGCAGCCAAGACCTCCGGACTGAAGCTTTCTTT.

This chain connects TRBV20-1 to TRBJ1-4; 9 nucleotides agree with TRBD1. The V and J ends lost 3 bases and 10 bases, in that order; junction bases with no gene match: 6. The CDR3 covers 13 residues. Germline V lookup: CDR1 DFQATT, CDR2 SNEGSKA (reference sequence). Written as DNA, the CDR3 is TGCAGTGCTAGTAGGGGACAGGGAGGAAAACTGTTTTTT. Residues: CSASRGQGGKLFF.

This clonotype has more than one count but fewer than ten. The chain couples TRBV11-2 to TRBJ1-2; D perhaps matches TRBD1 (6 bases). The CDR3 contains 14 residues. Germline CDR1 is SGHAT and CDR2 is FQNNGV. V dropped 5 bases and J dropped 5 bases, with 15 bases sitting between them. The CDR3 sequence: CASSVAGEWYGYTF. Written as DNA, the CDR3 is TGTGCCAGCAGCGTCGCAGGGGAATGGTATGGCTACACCTTC. The variable domain in full, with the rest retrieved from reference TRBV11-2 and TRBJ1-2, is EAGVAQSPRYKIIEKRQSVAFWCNPISGHATLYWYQQILGQGPKLLIQFQNNGVVDDSQLPKDRFSAERLKGVDSTLKIQPAKLEDSAVYLCASSVAGEWYGYTFGSGTRLTVV.

This clonotype was seen at least ten times. The J gene is TRBJ2-1, the V gene TRBV20-1; D is ambiguous. This CDR3 spans 12 amino acids. From germline, CDR1 is DFQATT and CDR2 SNEGSKA (reference sequence). The V end lost 5 bases, the J end lost 5 bases, and 10 bases lay between the germline ends. CDR3 DNA sequence: TGCAGTGCTTTGACGCACAACAATGAGCAGTTCTTC. Protein: CSALTHNNEQFF.

V gene TRBV29-1 combines with J gene TRBJ2-3, with 8 bases aligning to TRBD1. This CDR3 is built from 12 residues. Trimming at V came to 5 bases and at J to 5 bases, leaving 3 bases not matched to a gene. Germline lookup yields CDR1 SQVTM and CDR2 ANQGSEA. The CDR3 sequence: CSVKQGEDTQYF. The DNA of the CDR3 is TGCAGCGTTAAACAGGGGGAAGATACGCAGTATTTT.

The table lists this clonotype with many counts. The DNA for the CDR3 is TGTGCCATCACAACTAGCACATACAATGAGCAGTTCTTC. It is translated as CAITTSTYNEQFF. The chain employs TRBV10-3 and TRBJ2-1, with D maybe TRBD2 (6 bases). Per germline, CDR1 ENHRY and CDR2 SYGVKD. Trimming pared 7 bases from V and 4 bases from J, leaving 11 bases between. The CDR3 is 13 amino acids.

The V gene is TRBV3-1, the J gene TRBJ1-1, with a possible D match to TRBD1 (5 bases). Germline V gene sequence: CDR1 LGHDT, CDR2 YNNKEL (reference sequence). V shed 0 bases and J shed 3 bases, with 20 bases lying between them. The CDR3 has 18 residues. The CDR3 DNA reads TGTGCCAGCAGCCAAGATTCGTGGCAGGGAAGTTTTCACACTGAAGCTTTCTTT. Encoded protein: CASSQDSWQGSFHTEAFF.

For this clonotype: This clone may be a read error of a much larger clone one base away. The rearrangement uses TRBV7-9 and TRBJ2-1, with D tentatively TRBD1 or TRBD2 (5 bases each). Germline-derived CDR1 and CDR2 are SEHNR and FQNEAQ (reference sequence). This CDR3 has 12 residues. Between the trimmed V and J ends, which lost 8 bases and 15 bases, there was a span of 20 bases. The CDR3 reads CASRYLRDLTFF. Here the CDR3 DNA reads TGTGCCAGCCGCTATCTGAGGGACCTTACGTTCTTC.

The sample holds many counts of this clonotype. The rearrangement uses TRBV7-2 and TRBJ2-7; 10 bases map to TRBD1. Unmatched junction bases numbered 9, after V lost 3 bases and J lost 4 bases. Germline loops: CDR1 SGHTA, CDR2 FQGNSA. The CDR3 length is 16 residues. Here the CDR3 reads CASSLGGGQGTYEQYF. DNA of the CDR3: TGTGCCAGCAGCTTGGGGGGGGGACAGGGGACGTACGAGCAGTACTTC.

There are a few counts of this clonotype. This sequence joins TRBV19 and TRBJ2-6, with 12 positions matching TRBD2. Germline assignment: CDR1 LNHDA and CDR2 SQIVND (reference sequence). The V gene end was trimmed by 10 bases and the J gene end by 0 bases; junction bases not matched to a gene: 10. This CDR3 spans 18 amino acids. The CDR3 sequence is CATKRTSGAGSGANVLTF. For the CDR3, the DNA is TGTGCCACCAAGCGGACTAGCGGGGCTGGCTCTGGGGCCAACGTCCTGACTTTC.

The rearrangement uses TRBV5-1 and TRBJ1-2; a possible D gene is TRBD1 (6 bases). Germline V CDR1 and CDR2: SGHRS, YFSETQ. This CDR3 contains 14 residues. Trimming left V 3 bases short and J 4 bases short, with 13 bases between. CDR3 residues: CASSSPTGRYGYTF. As DNA, the CDR3 is TGCGCCAGCAGCTCGCCGACAGGTCGCTATGGCTACACCTTC.

This clonotype was counted between two and nine times. V gene TRBV28 combines with J gene TRBJ2-7, with 10 bases fitting TRBD1. Germline V gene data show CDR1 as MDHEN and CDR2 as SYDVKM. This CDR3 contains 14 residues. The V and J ends lost 5 bases and 3 bases, in that order; junction bases with no gene match: 4. Here the CDR3 reads CASSGTGVVYEQYF. CDR3 DNA sequence: TGTGCCAGCAGTGGGACAGGGGTGGTCTACGAGCAGTACTTC.

The chain joins TRBV6-2 or TRBV6-3 to TRBJ1-1; weak D call: TRBD1 (5 bases). The V and J ends lost 4 bases and 6 bases respectively, with 15 bases between them. CDR1 and CDR2 from the germline V gene are MNHEY and SVGEGT. The CDR3 contains 14 residues. CDR3 residues: CASSWAREVSEAFF. The CDR3 region has the DNA TGTGCCAGCAGTTGGGCCAGGGAAGTTTCTGAAGCTTTCTTT.